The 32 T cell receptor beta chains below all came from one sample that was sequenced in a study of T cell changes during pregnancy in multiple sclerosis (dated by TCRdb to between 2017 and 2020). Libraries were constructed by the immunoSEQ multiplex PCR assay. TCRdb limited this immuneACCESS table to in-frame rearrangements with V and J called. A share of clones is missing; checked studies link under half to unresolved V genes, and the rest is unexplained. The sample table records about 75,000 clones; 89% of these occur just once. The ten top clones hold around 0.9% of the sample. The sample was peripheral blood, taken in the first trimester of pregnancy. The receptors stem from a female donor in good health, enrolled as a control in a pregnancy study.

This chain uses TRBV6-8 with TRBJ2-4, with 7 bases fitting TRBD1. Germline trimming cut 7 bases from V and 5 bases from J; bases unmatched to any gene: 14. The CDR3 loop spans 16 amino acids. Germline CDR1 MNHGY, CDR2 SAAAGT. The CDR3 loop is CASKPFRGYAENIQYF. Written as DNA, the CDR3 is TGTGCCAGCAAACCATTCAGGGGGTATGCCGAAAACATTCAGTACTTC.

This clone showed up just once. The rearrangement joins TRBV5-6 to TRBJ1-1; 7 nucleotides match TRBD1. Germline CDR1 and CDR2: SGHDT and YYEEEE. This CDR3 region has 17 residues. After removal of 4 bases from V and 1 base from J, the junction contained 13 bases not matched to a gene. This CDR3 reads CASSARTGERRNTEAFF. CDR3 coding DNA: TGTGCCAGCAGCGCCCGAACAGGGGAAAGACGGAACACTGAAGCTTTCTTT.

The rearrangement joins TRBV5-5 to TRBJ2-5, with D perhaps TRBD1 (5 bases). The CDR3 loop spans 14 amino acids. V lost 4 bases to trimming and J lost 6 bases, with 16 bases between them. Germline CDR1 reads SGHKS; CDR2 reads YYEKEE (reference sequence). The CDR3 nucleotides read TGTGCCAGCAGCCAGGGTGGCCACAAGCAGACCCAGTACTTC. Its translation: CASSQGGHKQTQYF.

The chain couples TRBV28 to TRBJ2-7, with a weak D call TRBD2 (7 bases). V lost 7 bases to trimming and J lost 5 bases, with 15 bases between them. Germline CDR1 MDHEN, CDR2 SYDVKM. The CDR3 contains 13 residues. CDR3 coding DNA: TGTGCCAGCACCTTAGGGGGGGCCCACGAGCAGTACTTC. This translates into CASTLGGAHEQYF.

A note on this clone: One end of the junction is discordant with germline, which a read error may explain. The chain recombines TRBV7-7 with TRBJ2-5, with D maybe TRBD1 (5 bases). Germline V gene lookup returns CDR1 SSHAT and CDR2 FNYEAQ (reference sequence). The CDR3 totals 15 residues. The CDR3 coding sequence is TGTGCTAGCAGTTTCTCAAGGGGAATAAGAGAGACCCAGTACTTC. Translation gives CASSFSRGIRETQYF.

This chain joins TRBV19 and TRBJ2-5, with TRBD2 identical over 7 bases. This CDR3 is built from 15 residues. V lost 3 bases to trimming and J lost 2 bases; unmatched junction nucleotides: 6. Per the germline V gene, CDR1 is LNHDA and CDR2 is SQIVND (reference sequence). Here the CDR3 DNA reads TGTGCCAGTAGTATGCCCGGCGGGGGACAAGAGACCCAGTACTTC. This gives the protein CASSMPGGGQETQYF. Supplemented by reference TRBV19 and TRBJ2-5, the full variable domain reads DGGITQSPKYLFRKEGQNVTLSCEQNLNHDAMYWYRQDPGQGLRLIYYSQIVNDFQKGDIAEGYSVSREKKESFPLTVTSAQKNPTAFYLCASSMPGGGQETQYFGPGTRLLVL.

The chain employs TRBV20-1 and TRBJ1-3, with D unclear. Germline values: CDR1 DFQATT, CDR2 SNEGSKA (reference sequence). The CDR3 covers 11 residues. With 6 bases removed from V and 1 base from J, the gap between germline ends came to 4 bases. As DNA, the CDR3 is TGCAGTGCCCCTTCTGGAAACACCATATATTTT. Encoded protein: CSAPSGNTIYF.

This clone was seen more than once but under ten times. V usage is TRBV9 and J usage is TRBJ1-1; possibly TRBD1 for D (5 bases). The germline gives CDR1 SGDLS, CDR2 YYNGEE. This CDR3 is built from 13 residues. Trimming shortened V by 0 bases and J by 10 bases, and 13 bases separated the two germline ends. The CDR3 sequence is CASSVGGPPPAFF. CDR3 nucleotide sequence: TGTGCCAGCAGCGTAGGGGGCCCCCCCCCAGCTTTCTTT.

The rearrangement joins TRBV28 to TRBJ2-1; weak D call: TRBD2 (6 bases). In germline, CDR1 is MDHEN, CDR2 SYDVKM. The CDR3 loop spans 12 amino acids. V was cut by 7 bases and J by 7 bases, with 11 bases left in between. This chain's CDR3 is CASMGGGNEQFF. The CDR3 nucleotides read TGTGCCAGCATGGGTGGGGGGAATGAGCAGTTCTTC.

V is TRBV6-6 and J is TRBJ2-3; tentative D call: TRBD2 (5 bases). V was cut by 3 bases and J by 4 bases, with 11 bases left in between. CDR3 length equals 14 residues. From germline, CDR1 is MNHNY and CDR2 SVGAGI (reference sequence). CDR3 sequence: CASSYAGGADTQYF. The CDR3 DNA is TGTGCCAGCAGTTATGCGGGCGGCGCAGATACGCAGTATTTT.

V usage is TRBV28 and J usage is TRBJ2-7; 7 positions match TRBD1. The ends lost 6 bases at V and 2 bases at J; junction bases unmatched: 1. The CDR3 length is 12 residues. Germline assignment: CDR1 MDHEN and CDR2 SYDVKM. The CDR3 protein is CASRGQAYEQYF. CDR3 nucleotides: TGTGCCAGCAGAGGACAGGCCTACGAGCAGTACTTC.

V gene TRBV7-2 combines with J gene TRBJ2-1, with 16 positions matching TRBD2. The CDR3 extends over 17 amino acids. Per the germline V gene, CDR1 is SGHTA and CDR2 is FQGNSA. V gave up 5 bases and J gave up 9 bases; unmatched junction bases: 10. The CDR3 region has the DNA TGTGCCAGCAGCCCCTCGGGACTAGCGGGGGGGCCGGGTGAGCAGTTCTTC. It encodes CASSPSGLAGGPGEQFF.

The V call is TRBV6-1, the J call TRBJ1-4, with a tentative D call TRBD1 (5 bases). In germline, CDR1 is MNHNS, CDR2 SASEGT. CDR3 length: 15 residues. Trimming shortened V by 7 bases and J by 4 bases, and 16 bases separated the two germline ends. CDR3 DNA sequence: TGTGCCAGCACACGGGAGTGGGGCGATAATGAAAAACTGTTTTTT. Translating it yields CASTREWGDNEKLFF.

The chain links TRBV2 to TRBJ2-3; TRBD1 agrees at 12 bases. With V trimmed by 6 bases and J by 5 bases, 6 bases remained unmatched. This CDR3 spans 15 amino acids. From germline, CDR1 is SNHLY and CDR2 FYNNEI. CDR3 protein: CASRGGTGGRDTQYF. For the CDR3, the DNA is TGTGCCAGCAGGGGAGGGACAGGGGGCAGAGATACGCAGTATTTT.

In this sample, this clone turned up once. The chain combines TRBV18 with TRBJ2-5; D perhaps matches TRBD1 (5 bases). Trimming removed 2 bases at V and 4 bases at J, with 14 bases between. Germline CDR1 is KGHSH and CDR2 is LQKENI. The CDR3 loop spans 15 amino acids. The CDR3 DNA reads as TGTGCCAGCTCACCAACGGCTGGGGCTCGAGAGACCCAGTACTTC. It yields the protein CASSPTAGARETQYF.

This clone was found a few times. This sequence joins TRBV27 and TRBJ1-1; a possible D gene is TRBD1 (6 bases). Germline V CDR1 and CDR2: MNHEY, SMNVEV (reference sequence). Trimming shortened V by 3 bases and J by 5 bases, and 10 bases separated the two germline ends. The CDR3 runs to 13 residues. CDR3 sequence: CASSLAGETEAFF. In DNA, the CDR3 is TGTGCCAGCAGTTTGGCAGGGGAGACTGAAGCTTTCTTT.

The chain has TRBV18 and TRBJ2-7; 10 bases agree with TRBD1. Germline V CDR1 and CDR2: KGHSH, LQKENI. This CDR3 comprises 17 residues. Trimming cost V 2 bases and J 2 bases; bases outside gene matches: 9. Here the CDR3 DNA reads TGTGCCAGCTCACCAAACGACAGGGGGCTAGGACCCTACGAGCAGTACTTC. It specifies CASSPNDRGLGPYEQYF.

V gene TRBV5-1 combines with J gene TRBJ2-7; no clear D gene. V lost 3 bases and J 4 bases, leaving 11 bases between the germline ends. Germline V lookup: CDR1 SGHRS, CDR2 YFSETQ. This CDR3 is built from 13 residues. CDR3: CASSYAPIYEQYF. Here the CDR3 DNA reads TGCGCCAGCAGCTATGCGCCGATATACGAGCAGTACTTC.

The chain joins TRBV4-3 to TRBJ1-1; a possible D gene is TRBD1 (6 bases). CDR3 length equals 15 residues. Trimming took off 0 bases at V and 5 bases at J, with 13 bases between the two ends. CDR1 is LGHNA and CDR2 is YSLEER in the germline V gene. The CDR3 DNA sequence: TGCGCCAGCAGCCAAGAAGGGGGACGTCGTACTGAAGCTTTCTTT. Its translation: CASSQEGGRRTEAFF.

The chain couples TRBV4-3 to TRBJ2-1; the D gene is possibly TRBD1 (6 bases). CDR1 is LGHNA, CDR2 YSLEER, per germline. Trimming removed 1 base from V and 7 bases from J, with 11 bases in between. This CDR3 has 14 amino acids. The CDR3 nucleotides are TGCGCCAGCAGCCAAGGCAGGGGTAGGAATGAGCAGTTCTTC. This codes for CASSQGRGRNEQFF.

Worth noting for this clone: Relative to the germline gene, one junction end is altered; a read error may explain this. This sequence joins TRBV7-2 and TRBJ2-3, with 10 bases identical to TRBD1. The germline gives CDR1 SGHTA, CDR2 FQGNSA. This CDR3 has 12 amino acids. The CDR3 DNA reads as TGTGCCAGCAGCGCCGGGACAGGGGCCAGGGATTTT. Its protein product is CASSAGTGARDF.

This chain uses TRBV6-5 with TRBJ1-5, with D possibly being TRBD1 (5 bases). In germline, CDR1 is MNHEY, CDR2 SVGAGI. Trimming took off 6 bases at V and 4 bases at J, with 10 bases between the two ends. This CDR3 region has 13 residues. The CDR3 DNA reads TGTGCCAGCAGGACAGACGGGAATCAGCCCCAGCATTTT. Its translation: CASRTDGNQPQHF.

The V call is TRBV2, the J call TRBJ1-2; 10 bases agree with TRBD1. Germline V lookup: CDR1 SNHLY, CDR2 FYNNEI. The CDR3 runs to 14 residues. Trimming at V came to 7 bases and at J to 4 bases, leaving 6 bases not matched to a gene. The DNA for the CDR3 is TGTGCCAGCATATCCGGGACAGGGGTCTATGGCTACACCTTC. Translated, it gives CASISGTGVYGYTF.

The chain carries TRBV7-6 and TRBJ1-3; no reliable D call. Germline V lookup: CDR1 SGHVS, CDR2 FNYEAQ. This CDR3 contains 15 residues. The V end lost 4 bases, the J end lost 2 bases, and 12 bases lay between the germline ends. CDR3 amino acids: CASSSSLTPGNTIYF. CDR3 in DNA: TGTGCCAGCAGCTCCTCCTTGACTCCTGGAAACACCATATATTTT.

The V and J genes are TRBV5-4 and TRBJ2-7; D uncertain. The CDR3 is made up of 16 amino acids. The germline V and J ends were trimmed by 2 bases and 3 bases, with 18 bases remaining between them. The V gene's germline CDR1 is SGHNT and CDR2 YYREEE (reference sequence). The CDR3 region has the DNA TGTGCCAGCAGCTTAGATTCCCCGGGTAGGATCTACGAGCAGTACTTC. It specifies CASSLDSPGRIYEQYF.

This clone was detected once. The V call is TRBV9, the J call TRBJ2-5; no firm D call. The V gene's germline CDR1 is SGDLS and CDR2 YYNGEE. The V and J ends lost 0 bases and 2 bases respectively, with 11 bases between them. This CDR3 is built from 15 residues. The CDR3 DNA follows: TGTGCCAGCAGCGTAGCTTCCCAGGTTCAAGAGACCCAGTACTTC. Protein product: CASSVASQVQETQYF.

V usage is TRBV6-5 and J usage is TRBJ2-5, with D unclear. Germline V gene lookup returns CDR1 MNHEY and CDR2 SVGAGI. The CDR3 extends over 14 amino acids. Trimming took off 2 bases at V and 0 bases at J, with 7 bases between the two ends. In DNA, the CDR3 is TGTGCCAGCAGTTACGCGACAAACCAAGAGACCCAGTACTTC. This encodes CASSYATNQETQYF.

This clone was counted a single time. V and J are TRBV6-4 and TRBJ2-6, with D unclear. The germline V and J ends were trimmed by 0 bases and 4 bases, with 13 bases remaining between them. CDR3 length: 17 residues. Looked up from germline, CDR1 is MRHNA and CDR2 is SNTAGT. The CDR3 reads CASSDSPGSWGANVLTF. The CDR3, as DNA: TGTGCCAGCAGTGACTCCCCGGGTTCATGGGGGGCCAACGTCCTGACTTTC.

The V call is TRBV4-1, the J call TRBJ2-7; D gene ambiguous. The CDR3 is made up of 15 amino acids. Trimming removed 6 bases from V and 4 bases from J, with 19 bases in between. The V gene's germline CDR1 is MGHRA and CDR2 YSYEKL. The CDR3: CASSPRSSEVYEQYF. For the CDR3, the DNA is TGCGCCAGCAGTCCTAGGTCCTCGGAAGTGTACGAGCAGTACTTC.

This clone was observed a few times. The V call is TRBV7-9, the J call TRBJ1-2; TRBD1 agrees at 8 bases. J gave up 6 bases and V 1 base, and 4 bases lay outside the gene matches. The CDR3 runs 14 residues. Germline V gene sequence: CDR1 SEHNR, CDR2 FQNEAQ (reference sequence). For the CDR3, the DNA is TGTGCCAGCAGCTTAGGGGCAGGGGGCGATGGCTACACCTTC. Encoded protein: CASSLGAGGDGYTF.

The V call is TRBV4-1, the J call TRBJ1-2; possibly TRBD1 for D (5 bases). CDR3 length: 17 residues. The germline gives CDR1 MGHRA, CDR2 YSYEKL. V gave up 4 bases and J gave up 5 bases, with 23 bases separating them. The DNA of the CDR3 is TGCGCCAGCAGCCTATACTACAAGGAGGGGACCCCATATGGCTACACCTTC. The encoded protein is CASSLYYKEGTPYGYTF.

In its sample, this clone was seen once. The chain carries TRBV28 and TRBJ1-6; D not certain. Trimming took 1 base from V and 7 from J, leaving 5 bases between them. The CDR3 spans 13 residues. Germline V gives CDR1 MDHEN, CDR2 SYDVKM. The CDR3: CASSLYRNSPLHF. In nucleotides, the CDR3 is TGTGCCAGCAGTTTATACAGAAATTCACCCCTCCACTTT.